This T cell receptor (beta chain) was recovered during a study of CXCR3-negative and CXCR3-positive naive CD8 T cells. Study details: The study obtained 130 million to 150 million TRB reads, about 1.5 +/- 0.3 million per library. Study-level findings and limits: The study inferred TCR strength from TRB CDR3 properties and found comparable surface CD5 between naive subsets. Researchers report that CXCR3-positive naive cells carry more hydrophobic TRB CDR3s than CXCR3-negative naive cells. Memory CD8+ T cell repertoires were far less diverse than both naive subsets.

Germline V lookup: CDR1 SQVTM, CDR2 ANQGSEA. The CDR3 spans 13 residues. Triplicate sorts of about 300,000 cells per CD8+ subset. The TRB libraries of cDNA were built by UMI-labeled 5' RACE. TCRdb re-called the 5' RACE reads, yielding one record per CDR3 amino acid sequence without DNA. This sample contains about 5,300 distinct CDR3 sequences. Worth noting for this clonotype: No antigen is known for it.

Sequencing used naive CXCR3+ CD8+ T cells from blood. Subset in this sample: CD45RO-CCR7+CD27+CD95- naive CD8+ T cells expressing CXCR3 (TNR3+). The chain links TRBV29-1 to TRBJ2-7; TCRdb's D call of TRBD1 is untestable without DNA. The origin of this receptor is a human donor in good health. Some clones in this sample may be carry-over from other donors' samples. CDR3 amino acids: CSVHGTTRYEQYF.